This entry lists 32 T cell receptor beta chains sequenced from one sample in a study of T-cell reconstitution after alpha-beta-depleted transplantation in children. Preparing the TCRbeta library involved the use of unique molecular identifiers. One entry per CDR3 protein, called by TCRdb with MiXCR from the PCR reads. The profile shows fewer than 1 million distinct CDR3 sequences, about 16% of them singletons. Source: PBMCs, mostly from graft donor cells, taken 360 days after TCRalphabeta/CD19-depleted stem cell transplant. These TCRs come from a male patient between 5 and 17 years old who had a stem cell transplant for acute lymphoblastic leukemia, so the T cells may come from the graft donor.

This chain joins TRBV30 and TRBJ2-7, with TRBD1 matching over 10 bases. The CDR3 spans 12 residues. The germline V gene has CDR1 GTSNPN and CDR2 SVGIG (reference sequence). With V trimmed by 5 bases and J by 5 bases, 3 bases remained unmatched. The CDR3 spells CAWGDRGDEQYF. CDR3 DNA: TGTGCCTGGGGGGACAGGGGCGACGAGCAGTACTTC.

Only a few counts were recorded for this clonotype. The chain combines TRBV7-3 with TRBJ2-2; 12 bases match TRBD2. Unmatched junction bases numbered 0, after V lost 5 bases and J lost 8 bases. Per germline, CDR1 SGHTA and CDR2 FQGTGA. The CDR3 is made up of 13 amino acids. CDR3 in amino acids: CASSGLAGGELFF. The CDR3 coding sequence is TGTGCCAGCAGCGGACTAGCGGGAGGGGAGCTGTTTTTT.

V usage is TRBV6-5 and J usage is TRBJ1-6; D remains ambiguous. Germline V gives CDR1 MNHEY, CDR2 SVGAGI. This CDR3 comprises 15 residues. V lost 0 bases, J lost 9 bases, and 12 bases lay in between. CDR3 protein: CASSYSMGSSSPLHF. CDR3 nucleotides: TGTGCCAGCAGTTACTCAATGGGATCGAGTTCACCCCTCCACTTT.

The genes are TRBV20-1 and TRBJ2-7; 10 bases match TRBD1. Germline assignment: CDR1 DFQATT and CDR2 SNEGSKA (reference sequence). With V trimmed by 0 bases and J by 3 bases, 8 bases remained unmatched. CDR3 size: 16 residues. The CDR3 DNA is TGCAGTGCTAGAGATCCGGGGACAGGGGATCGCTACGAGCAGTACTTC. It is translated as CSARDPGTGDRYEQYF.

The sample holds a few counts of this clonotype. Here the CDR3 DNA reads TGCAGCGTTGAGCTTGGGGGACTAGCGGGAGTCGGGGAGACCCAGTACTTC. Translated, it gives CSVELGGLAGVGETQYF. The chain uses TRBV29-1 and TRBJ2-5; 14 nucleotides agree with TRBD2. The CDR3 runs to 17 residues. Germline CDR1 and CDR2: SQVTM and ANQGSEA. The J segment lost 5 bases and the V segment lost 3 bases, leaving 11 bases of the junction unmatched.

This chain joins TRBV12-3 or TRBV12-4 and TRBJ2-7; D possibly uses TRBD1 or TRBD2 (5 bases each). There are 13 residues in the CDR3. V lost 6 bases to trimming and J lost 11 bases, with 20 bases between them. The CDR3 DNA reads TGTGCCAGCAGGGTAAGGGACCGCTCGAGGGAGTACTTC. Translating it yields CASRVRDRSREYF.

The table lists this clonotype with many counts. This chain joins TRBV4-1 and TRBJ2-2; D unclear. The CDR3 runs to 16 residues. The V gene lost 6 bases and the J gene lost 0 bases, with 14 bases spanning the gap. Germline CDR1 is MGHRA and CDR2 is YSYEKL. CDR3 DNA: TGCGCCAGCAGACATGGACCGTCGCCGAACACCGGGGAGCTGTTTTTT. Translating gives CASRHGPSPNTGELFF.

This clonotype was counted between two and nine times. J is TRBJ1-2 and V is TRBV10-3, with a possible D match to TRBD1 (5 bases). CDR1 and CDR2 (germline): ENHRY, SYGVKD. V dropped 4 bases and J dropped 0 bases, with 15 bases sitting between them. The CDR3 is 16 amino acids. For the CDR3, the DNA is TGTGCCATCAGTGCATATCAGGGAATAGCTAACTATGGCTACACCTTC. Its translation: CAISAYQGIANYGYTF.

This clonotype has a count of ten or more. The chain combines TRBV3-1 with TRBJ1-1; 9 nucleotides agree with TRBD1. The CDR3 consists of 14 residues. V shed 2 bases, J shed 4 bases, and the junction held 2 bases outside the gene matches. Germline V gene data show CDR1 as LGHDT and CDR2 as YNNKEL (reference sequence). CDR3 coding DNA: TGTGCCAGCAGCCAAAGGGGACAGGGCACTGAAGCTTTCTTT. Amino acids: CASSQRGQGTEAFF.

This chain uses TRBV5-1 with TRBJ2-3; 11 nucleotides line up with TRBD1. The CDR3 has 15 amino acids. Losses at the gene ends were 4 bases for V and 1 base for J; bases not matched to a gene: 2. Germline-derived CDR1 and CDR2 are SGHRS and YFSETQ. The DNA for the CDR3 is TGCGCCAGCAGCGTGGACAGGGGGCGCACAGATACGCAGTATTTT. It codes for CASSVDRGRTDTQYF.

This clonotype was counted many times. This rearrangement joins TRBV5-1 to TRBJ2-7, with D hard to call. This CDR3 spans 16 amino acids. Germline V gives CDR1 SGHRS, CDR2 YFSETQ. Trimming shortened V by 2 bases and J by 3 bases, and 18 bases separated the two germline ends. CDR3 bases: TGCGCCAGCAGCTTATTAGAGTCCCCCGGCAGCTACGAGCAGTACTTC. This encodes CASSLLESPGSYEQYF.

This clonotype was detected a few times. The chain employs TRBV19 and TRBJ2-1; 10 bases are shared with TRBD2. With V trimmed by 9 bases and J by 0 bases, 2 bases remained unmatched. The CDR3 has 14 amino acids. CDR1 LNHDA and CDR2 SQIVND come from the germline V gene (reference sequence). The CDR3 DNA reads as TGTGCCAGCGCTAGCGGGAGCTCCTACAATGAGCAGTTCTTC. Its protein is CASASGSSYNEQFF.

This clonotype was observed a few times. V is TRBV29-1 and J is TRBJ1-5, with D tentatively TRBD1 (5 bases). Trimming left V 6 bases short and J 4 bases short, with 16 bases between. This CDR3 has 14 residues. Germline loops: CDR1 SQVTM, CDR2 ANQGSEA. CDR3 DNA: TGCAGCGTCCTCCCCGGGGGAGGGAATCAGCCCCAGCATTTT. It is translated as CSVLPGGGNQPQHF.

A note on this clonotype: One end of the junction fails to match germline, which may point to a read error. The CDR3 reads CCARDLGMPNTHNEQFF. DNA for the CDR3: TGCTGTGCTAGAGATCTGGGGATGCCTAATACCCACAATGAGCAGTTCTTC. This chain joins TRBV20-1 and TRBJ2-1; D uncertain. Looked up from germline, CDR1 is DFQATT and CDR2 is SNEGSKA (reference sequence). CDR3 length: 17 residues.

There are a few counts of this clonotype. J is TRBJ1-2 and V is TRBV3-1; D call uncertain. Germline V gene lookup returns CDR1 LGHDT and CDR2 YNNKEL (reference sequence). V was trimmed by 6 bases and J by 7 bases, leaving 15 bases between them. The CDR3 contains 13 residues. The CDR3 coding sequence is TGTGCCAGCAGTTCGGCAGGCTGGGGTGGCTACACCTTC. Amino acids: CASSSAGWGGYTF.

Only a few counts were recorded for this clonotype. The chain combines TRBV14 with TRBJ2-7, with D possibly TRBD2 on 5 matching bases. CDR3 size: 19 residues. Germline lookup yields CDR1 SGHDN and CDR2 FVKESK. V lost 0 bases, J lost 5 bases, and 26 bases lay in between. CDR3 DNA sequence: TGTGCCAGCAGCCAAGATCTGTTGCGAAGAACAGAGGGTAGGAACGAGCAGTACTTC. This codes for CASSQDLLRRTEGRNEQYF.

This sequence joins TRBV11-2 and TRBJ2-3; tentative D call: TRBD2 (6 bases). Per the germline V gene, CDR1 is SGHAT and CDR2 is FQNNGV. V lost 5 bases and J 6 bases, leaving 15 bases between the germline ends. The CDR3 totals 14 residues. CDR3 in DNA: TGTGCCAGCAGCCTTAGCAGGGAGGTCGATACGCAGTATTTT. Translating gives CASSLSREVDTQYF. The whole variable domain, remainder taken from reference TRBV11-2 and TRBJ2-3, is EAGVAQSPRYKIIEKRQSVAFWCNPISGHATLYWYQQILGQGPKLLIQFQNNGVVDDSQLPKDRFSAERLKGVDSTLKIQPAKLEDSAVYLCASSLSREVDTQYFGPGTRLTVL.

The chain uses TRBV7-3 and TRBJ2-2; 7 nucleotides agree with TRBD2. The CDR3 totals 15 residues. Germline CDR1 and CDR2: SGHTA and FQGTGA. V lost 4 bases, J lost 3 bases, and 5 bases stayed unmatched. The CDR3 loop reads CASSSSSGYTGELFF. The CDR3 DNA sequence: TGTGCCAGCAGCTCGAGTAGCGGGTACACCGGGGAGCTGTTTTTT.

The chain couples TRBV6-2 or TRBV6-3 to TRBJ2-5; D is ambiguous. The length of the CDR3 is 14 residues. Germline CDR1 is MNHEY and CDR2 is SVGEGT. V lost 2 bases to trimming and J lost 3 bases, with 10 bases between them. CDR3 amino acids: CASSYTAVEETQYF. Written as DNA, the CDR3 is TGTGCCAGCAGTTACACCGCGGTTGAAGAGACCCAGTACTTC.

In this sample, this clonotype turned up many times. V usage is TRBV29-1 and J usage is TRBJ2-2; 11 positions agree with TRBD2. The junction had 4 bases not matched to a gene; V was cut back by 4 bases and J by 0 bases. Germline V lookup: CDR1 SQVTM, CDR2 ANQGSEA. The CDR3 contains 16 residues. In DNA form, the CDR3 reads TGCAGCGTTGGACCGGGACTAGCGGCGAACACCGGGGAGCTGTTTTTT. This gives the protein CSVGPGLAANTGELFF.

The CDR3 loop reads CASSLGTGVAYEQYF. The CDR3 coding sequence is TGTGCCAGCAGCTTGGGGACAGGGGTTGCCTACGAGCAGTACTTC. The chain combines TRBV5-4 with TRBJ2-7, with 9 bases aligning to TRBD1. The CDR3 spans 15 residues. Germline V lookup: CDR1 SGHNT, CDR2 YYREEE (reference sequence). Trimming removed 0 bases from V and 2 bases from J; junction bases left unmatched: 3. The full variable domain, in which reference TRBV5-4 and TRBJ2-7 provide the parts outside the CDR3, is ETGVTQSPTHLIKTRGQQVTLRCSSQSGHNTVSWYQQALGQGPQFIFQYYREEENGRGNFPPRFSGLQFPNYSSELNVNALELDDSALYLCASSLGTGVAYEQYFGPGTRLTVT.

V usage is TRBV12-3 or TRBV12-4 and J usage is TRBJ1-1; D unresolved. V was shortened by 6 bases and J by 7 bases, with 15 bases between the two germline ends. This CDR3 spans 13 amino acids. The CDR3 spells CASRDRLVREAFF. The CDR3 DNA sequence: TGTGCCAGCAGGGACCGACTGGTCCGTGAAGCTTTCTTT.

The table lists this clonotype with a few counts. The chain combines TRBV7-9 with TRBJ2-1; D ambiguous. CDR1 SEHNR and CDR2 FQNEAQ come from the germline V gene (reference sequence). The V and J ends lost 3 bases and 7 bases respectively, with 16 bases between them. The CDR3 runs to 15 residues. CDR3 sequence: CASSFGTSRENEQFF. CDR3 DNA: TGTGCCAGCAGCTTCGGAACGTCTAGGGAAAATGAGCAGTTCTTC.

This clonotype appeared a few times. The junction shows a germline mismatch at one end, possibly a read error. DNA of the CDR3: TGCAGTGCACCTTCCTTACAGGGGGCTGGACCCTTT. Its protein is CSAPSLQGAGPF. This sequence joins TRBV20-1 and TRBJ1-1; TRBD1 matches at 9 bases. The germline gives CDR1 DFQATT, CDR2 SNEGSKA (reference sequence). The CDR3 runs to 12 residues.

The table lists this clonotype with a few counts. The CDR3: CASSRSTTSTDTQYF. DNA of the CDR3: TGTGCCAGCAGCCGTAGTACTACTAGCACAGATACGCAGTATTTT. The chain employs TRBV7-6 and TRBJ2-3; D unresolved. CDR3 size: 15 residues. Trimming cost V 5 bases and J 0 bases, with 12 bases left between them. Germline V lookup: CDR1 SGHVS, CDR2 FNYEAQ.

This clonotype was seen many times. The chain recombines TRBV9 with TRBJ2-1; D unclear. The CDR3 is 15 residues long. Germline V CDR1 and CDR2: SGDLS, YYNGEE. V dropped 0 bases and J dropped 0 bases, with 7 bases sitting between them. The CDR3, as DNA: TGTGCCAGCAGCGTAGTGGGTAGCTCCTACAATGAGCAGTTCTTC. This gives the protein CASSVVGSSYNEQFF.

The chain has TRBV29-1 and TRBJ2-4; maybe TRBD2 (6 bases). The CDR3 has 12 residues. The germline V and J ends were trimmed by 7 bases and 7 bases, with 14 bases remaining between them. CDR1 and CDR2 (germline): SQVTM, ANQGSEA. As DNA, the CDR3 is TGCAGCGCCTCCCGGGAGTTGAACATTCAGTACTTC. Its translation is CSASRELNIQYF. Using reference TRBV29-1 and TRBJ2-4 for the parts outside the CDR3, the full variable domain is SAVISQKPSRDICQRGTSLTIQCQVDSQVTMMFWYRQQPGQSLTLIATANQGSEATYESGFVIDKFPISRPNLTFSTLTVSNMSPEDSSIYLCSASRELNIQYFGAGTRLSVL.

The chain joins TRBV18 to TRBJ2-4; TRBD2 matches 10 bases. The CDR3 is 16 amino acids. CDR1 KGHSH and CDR2 LQKENI come from the germline V gene. V lost 2 bases to trimming and J lost 11 bases; unmatched junction nucleotides: 12. CDR3 sequence reads: CASSPGRSAGGSFQYF. Written as DNA, the CDR3 is TGTGCCAGCTCACCAGGTCGCTCAGCGGGAGGGAGCTTTCAGTACTTC.

This clonotype was recorded a few times. V is TRBV11-2 and J is TRBJ2-1; perhaps D is TRBD1 or TRBD2 (5 bases each). This CDR3 contains 14 residues. The ends were cut back, 4 bases at V and 16 bases at J, with 23 bases in the middle. Per germline, CDR1 SGHAT and CDR2 FQNNGV. The CDR3 spells CASSSIRGRNAGFF. CDR3 coding DNA: TGTGCCAGCAGCTCTATTAGGGGACGAAATGCCGGCTTCTTC.

This clonotype was counted a few times. This chain uses TRBV20-1 with TRBJ2-7; weak D call: TRBD1 (7 bases). CDR3 length: 14 residues. Germline lookup yields CDR1 DFQATT and CDR2 SNEGSKA (reference sequence). V lost 5 bases and J lost 4, with 18 bases in between. The CDR3 DNA reads as TGCAGTGCTGGACAGGCTAAGGGGGGTTACGAGCAGTACTTC. It is translated as CSAGQAKGGYEQYF.

This clonotype has a handful of counts. The rearrangement uses TRBV9 and TRBJ2-7, with D possibly matching TRBD2 (5 bases). V was clipped by 4 bases and J by 2 bases, with 19 bases between them. The CDR3 runs to 16 residues. The germline gives CDR1 SGDLS, CDR2 YYNGEE. The CDR3 DNA reads TGTGCCAGCAGCCCTTTTGGAGGAGATTCTCCCTACGAGCAGTACTTC. It specifies CASSPFGGDSPYEQYF.

This chain links TRBV15 with TRBJ1-3; D is unresolved. V lost 6 bases and J lost 2, with 5 bases in between. CDR3 size: 12 residues. The V gene's germline CDR1 is LNHNV and CDR2 YYDKDF (reference sequence). The CDR3 protein is CATRATGNTIYF. CDR3 bases: TGTGCCACCAGGGCGACTGGAAACACCATATATTTT.